The subject of this entry is one TCR beta chain. Antigen unknown. The PCR was carried out with 60 Vbeta primers and 13 Jbeta primers. Produced via immunoSEQ multiplex PCR; TCRdb's table is partial and in-frame only. Among about 200,000 clones listed, 65% to 90% were seen once. This record comes from a study of cytomegalovirus exposure and HLA in healthy donors. Findings of the study overall: Investigators reported around 150 TCR beta chains as tied to cytomegalovirus. Rare sequences made up most TCRs, while some public TCRs were found in many donors. In a later analysis, TCR beta V- and J-gene trimming showed a link to a missense DCLRE1C variant.

Germline loops: CDR1 SEHNR, CDR2 FQNEAQ (reference sequence). V lost 4 bases to trimming and J lost 5 bases, with 6 bases between them. This CDR3 has 11 amino acids. The receptor's source is a woman under 40 in good health and CMV-seronegative. The chain joins TRBV7-9 to TRBJ2-7, with no clear D. Sample: PBMCs. The CDR3: CASSSSDEQYF. The DNA for the CDR3 is TGTGCCAGCAGCTCCAGCGACGAGCAGTACTTC.